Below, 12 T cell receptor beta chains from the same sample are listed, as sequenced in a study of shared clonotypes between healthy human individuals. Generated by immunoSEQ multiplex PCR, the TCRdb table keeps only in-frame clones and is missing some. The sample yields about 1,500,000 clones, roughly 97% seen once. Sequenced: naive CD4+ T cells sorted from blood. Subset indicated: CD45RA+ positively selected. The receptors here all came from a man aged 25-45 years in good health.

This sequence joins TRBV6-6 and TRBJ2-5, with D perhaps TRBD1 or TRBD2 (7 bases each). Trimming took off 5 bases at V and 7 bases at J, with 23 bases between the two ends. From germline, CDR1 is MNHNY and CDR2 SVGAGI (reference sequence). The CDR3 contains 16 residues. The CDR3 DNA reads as TGTGCCAGCAGTAGGGACAGTTCTGGGGGGGTAGGGACCCAGTACTTC. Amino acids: CASSRDSSGGVGTQYF.

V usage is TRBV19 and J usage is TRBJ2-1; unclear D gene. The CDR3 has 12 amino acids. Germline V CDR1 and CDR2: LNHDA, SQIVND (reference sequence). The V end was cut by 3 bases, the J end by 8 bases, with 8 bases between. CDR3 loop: CASSIMRDEQFF. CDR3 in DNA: TGTGCCAGTAGTATCATGCGTGATGAGCAGTTCTTC.

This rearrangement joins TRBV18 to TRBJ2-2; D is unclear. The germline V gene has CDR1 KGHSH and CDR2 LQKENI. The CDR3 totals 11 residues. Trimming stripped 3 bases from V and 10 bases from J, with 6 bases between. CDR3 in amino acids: CASSPSMELFF. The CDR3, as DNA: TGTGCCAGCTCACCCAGTATGGAGCTGTTTTTT.

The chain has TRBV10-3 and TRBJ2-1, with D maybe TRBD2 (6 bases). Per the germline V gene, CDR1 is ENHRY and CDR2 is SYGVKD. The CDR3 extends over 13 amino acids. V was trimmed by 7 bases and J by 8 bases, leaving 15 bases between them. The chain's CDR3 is CAIKSGSTDEQFF. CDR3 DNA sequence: TGTGCCATCAAATCCGGGAGTACGGATGAGCAGTTCTTC.

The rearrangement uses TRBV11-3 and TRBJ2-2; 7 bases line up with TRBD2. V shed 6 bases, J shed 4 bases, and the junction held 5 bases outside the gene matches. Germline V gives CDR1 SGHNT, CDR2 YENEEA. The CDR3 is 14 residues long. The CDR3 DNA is TGTGCCAGCAGTCCCTCTAGCGGCACCGGGGAGCTGTTTTTT. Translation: CASSPSSGTGELFF. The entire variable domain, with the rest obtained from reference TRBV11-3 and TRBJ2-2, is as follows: EAGVVQSPRYKIIEKKQPVAFWCNPISGHNTLYWYLQNLGQGPELLIRYENEEAVDDSQLPKDRFSAERLKGVDSTLKIQPAELGDSAVYLCASSPSSGTGELFFGEGSRLTVL.

The CDR3 DNA sequence: TGTGCCAGCAGTTCCACACGAAACACCGGGGAGCTGTTTTTT. Protein: CASSSTRNTGELFF. The chain uses TRBV28 and TRBJ2-2; D unresolved. Per germline, CDR1 MDHEN and CDR2 SYDVKM. The V gene lost 4 bases and the J gene lost 2 bases, with 8 bases spanning the gap. This CDR3 has 14 amino acids.

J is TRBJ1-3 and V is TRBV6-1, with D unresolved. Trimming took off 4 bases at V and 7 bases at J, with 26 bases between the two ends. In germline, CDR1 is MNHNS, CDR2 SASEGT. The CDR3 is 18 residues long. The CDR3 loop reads CASSAPSGSLNFGNTIYF. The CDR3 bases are TGTGCCAGCAGTGCCCCCAGCGGATCTCTAAACTTCGGGAACACCATATATTTT.

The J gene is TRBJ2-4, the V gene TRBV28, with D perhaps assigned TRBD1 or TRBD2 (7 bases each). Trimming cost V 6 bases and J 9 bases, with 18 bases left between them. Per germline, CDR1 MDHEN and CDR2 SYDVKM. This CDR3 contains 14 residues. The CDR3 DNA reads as TGTGCCAGCAGCCGACCAGACAGGGAGGGCATTCAGTACTTC. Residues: CASSRPDREGIQYF. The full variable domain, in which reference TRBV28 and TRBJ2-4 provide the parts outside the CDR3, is DVKVTQSSRYLVKRTGEKVFLECVQDMDHENMFWYRQDPGLGLRLIYFSYDVKMKEKGDIPEGYSVSREKKERFSLILESASTNQTSMYLCASSRPDREGIQYFGAGTRLSVL.

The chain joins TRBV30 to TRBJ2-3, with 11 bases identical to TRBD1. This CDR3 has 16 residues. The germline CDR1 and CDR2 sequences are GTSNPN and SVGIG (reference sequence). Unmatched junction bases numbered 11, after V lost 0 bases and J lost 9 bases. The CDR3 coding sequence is TGTGCCTGGAGTGTAGGAAGGACAGGGGGCGCCGGGACGCAGTATTTT. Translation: CAWSVGRTGGAGTQYF.

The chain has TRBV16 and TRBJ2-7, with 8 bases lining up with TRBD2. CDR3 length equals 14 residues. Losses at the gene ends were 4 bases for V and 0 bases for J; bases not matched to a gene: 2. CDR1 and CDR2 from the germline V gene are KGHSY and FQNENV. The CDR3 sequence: CASSLGTSSYEQYF. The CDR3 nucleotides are TGTGCCAGCAGCCTCGGGACTAGCTCCTACGAGCAGTACTTC.

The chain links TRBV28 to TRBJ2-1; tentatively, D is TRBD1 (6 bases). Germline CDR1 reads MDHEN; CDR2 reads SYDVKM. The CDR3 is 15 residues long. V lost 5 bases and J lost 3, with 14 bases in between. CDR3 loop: CASSPRRGYYNEQFF. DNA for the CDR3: TGTGCCAGCAGTCCTAGAAGGGGGTACTACAATGAGCAGTTCTTC.

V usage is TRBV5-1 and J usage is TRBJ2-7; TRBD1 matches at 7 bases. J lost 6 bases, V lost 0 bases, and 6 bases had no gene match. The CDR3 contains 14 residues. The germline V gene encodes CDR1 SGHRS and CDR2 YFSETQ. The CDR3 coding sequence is TGCGCCAGCAGCTTGGAGACAGGGTTAGCCGAGCAGTACTTC. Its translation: CASSLETGLAEQYF.